This T cell receptor beta chain was retrieved from a study of T cells in Graves' hyperthyroidism and ophthalmopathy. This clonotype was seen more than once but under ten times. Template material for amplifying TCR beta CDR3 regions consisted of RNA transcripts. The HTBI primer set served for first-round RT-PCR of the TCR CDR3. TCRdb reprocessed the multiplex PCR reads with MiXCR, giving one entry per CDR3 protein. The table records about 350,000 distinct CDR3 sequences, approximately 14% of them present only once. This CDR3 comprises 17 residues. Losses at the gene ends were 0 bases for V and 10 bases for J; bases not matched to a gene: 14.

Sequenced material: blood. The clonotype was recovered from a woman in her 30s with Graves' hyperthyroidism. The J gene is TRBJ2-1, the V gene TRBV12-3 or TRBV12-4; 8 bases fit TRBD2. CDR3 coding DNA: TGTGCCAGCAGTTTAGCGCTAACCGCGGGAGGATGGCGGGAGCAGTTCTTC. Translating it yields CASSLALTAGGWREQFF.